The rows below give T cell receptor beta chains drawn from one sample of a study of T-cell memory formation after mild COVID-19. One entry per CDR3 protein results from TCRdb running MiXCR on the 5' RACE reads. The sample includes roughly 380,000 distinct CDR3 sequences, 28% of them seen just once. The sequenced material came from PBMCs or a T cell subset sorted from them (not recorded which). Receptors originate from an adult woman who had mild COVID-19 (a few samples of this study predate the infection). Cell type and time point are not known. CDR3s include the opening cysteine and the closing phenylalanine or tryptophan.

J | V | CDR3
TRBJ2-7 | TRBV4-3 | CASSQDLSGGSHEQYF
TRBJ2-1 | TRBV11-2 | CASSKGLAGGRDEQFF
TRBJ1-1 | TRBV28 | CASSLSRDGEAFF
TRBJ2-1 | TRBV4-2 | CASSPETLGTSHNEQFF
TRBJ1-5 | TRBV21-1 | CASGLWGDQPQHF
TRBJ2-3 | TRBV29-1 | CSARLPRGTDTQYF
TRBJ2-5 | TRBV3-1 | CASSQDARTRTQYF
TRBJ1-2 | TRBV5-1 | CASSFGQGRSAYGYTF
TRBJ1-6 | TRBV5-1 | CASSGQGALNSPLHF
TRBJ1-2 | TRBV2 | CASSETPLYGYTF
TRBJ2-3 | TRBV9 | CASSVGDTDTQYF
TRBJ2-1 | TRBV7-6 | CASSLAPGLAGGSSYNEQFF
TRBJ2-7 | TRBV4-2 | CASTGLAGGGSYEQYF
TRBJ2-3 | TRBV15 | CATSPGLAVITDTQYF
TRBJ2-7 | TRBV19 | CATRGISGTYEQYF
TRBJ2-5 | TRBV7-2 | CASSLGAVETQYF
TRBJ2-1 | TRBV18 | CASSPPSSLSYNEQFF
TRBJ1-1 | TRBV14 | CASSQPGQGLGTEAFF
TRBJ1-5 | TRBV27 | CASSQTVDLFGGNQPQHF
TRBJ2-7 | TRBV5-1 | CASSLAPRRATYEQYF
TRBJ2-3 | TRBV24-1 | CATSDVSDWKPYTQYF
TRBJ2-2 | TRBV12-3/TRBV12-4 | CASSRRGTVELFF
TRBJ2-5 | TRBV9 | CASSTGSLAGGQETQYF
TRBJ1-2 | TRBV6-5 | CASSYSQIYGYTF
TRBJ1-3 | TRBV9 | CASNAGDDSGNTIYF
TRBJ2-1 | TRBV7-8 | CASSLARLAAYNEQFF
TRBJ1-1 | TRBV5-4 | CASSRRGHGTEAFF
TRBJ2-1 | TRBV6-2/TRBV6-3 | CASSDPGQSDEQFF
TRBJ2-7 | TRBV4-1 | CASSRDQGDEQYF
TRBJ2-3 | TRBV6-6 | CASSSPFREGTDTQYF
TRBJ2-3 | TRBV30 | CAWSRIAGAGDTQYF
TRBJ2-7 | TRBV6-4 | CASSGDLDGSYEQYF
TRBJ1-3 | TRBV6-5 | CASRTANRGIGNTIYF
TRBJ2-7 | TRBV5-1 | CASSLKGTGSYEQYF
TRBJ2-7 | TRBV5-4 | CASNSGMNEQYF
TRBJ2-5 | TRBV6-2/TRBV6-3 | CASSGSWAAETQYF
TRBJ2-7 | TRBV12-3/TRBV12-4 | CASSRGLAGGNEQYF
TRBJ1-1 | TRBV20-1 | CSARGVRGLNTEAFF
TRBJ2-5 | TRBV7-2 | CASSPRTGTAVSQYF
TRBJ2-3 | TRBV12-3/TRBV12-4 | CASTAGTADVTQYF
TRBJ1-3 | TRBV27 | CASSMNPGNTIYF
TRBJ2-7 | TRBV30 | CAWSPGHVSYEQYF
TRBJ1-1 | TRBV5-4 | CASSLVERRAGNTEAFF
TRBJ2-3 | TRBV20-1 | CSARESGLSTDTQYF
TRBJ2-7 | TRBV6-1 | CASRLNRDYEQYF
TRBJ2-3 | TRBV19 | CASSTPGVSPDTQYF
TRBJ2-1 | TRBV4-2 | CASSQVESGGDDEQFF
TRBJ1-4 | TRBV20-1 | CSASPHEKLFF
TRBJ2-3 | TRBV7-3 | CASSAGQSTDTQYF
TRBJ2-7 | TRBV4-2 | CASSQEQARPTYYEQYF
TRBJ1-2 | TRBV5-1 | CASSLAGTGVTYGYTF
TRBJ1-5 | TRBV4-1 | CASSQEAGSASAFWPQHF
TRBJ2-3 | TRBV15 | CATSRAGTPNTDTQYF
TRBJ2-2 | TRBV24-1 | CATSDIHRRKAGVHTGELFF
TRBJ1-5 | TRBV5-1 | CASSLTGTGTQPQHF